This T cell receptor (beta chain) was identified in a study of T cell responses to AZD1222 COVID-19 vaccine (dated by TCRdb to the early 2020s). The study in broad terms: TCR sequencing covered 233 trial participants: approximately 200 given two doses of AZD1222 and around 26 given two doses of MenACWY control vaccine. Trial participants were enrolled into age subgroups of 18-55, 56-69 and 70-plus years, which contained around 140, 26 and 57 TCR-sequenced participants, respectively. Findings and caveats that apply to the study as a whole: Nearly half of unique spike-specific TCRs reportedly recognized epitopes outside regions mutated in the B.1.351 and B.1.1.7 variants. Participants were mostly white British and included more females than males, and it was suggested by the authors that clonal diversity may have been underestimated. Because no day 14 peak-response samples were available, repertoires were characterized only after the peak T cell response. Conclusions about previously exposed vaccinees are limited because only six or seven AZD1222 recipients were SARS-CoV-2 seropositive at baseline. In the small 56-69-year group, the increase in depth fell short of significance, most likely because of low power. A significant rise in spike-specific TCR breadth and depth was observed after two AZD1222 doses relative to day 0 and relative to MenACWY recipients. The vaccine-associated CD4 TCRs covered the entire spike protein, and the dominant responses fell in regions 160-218 and 743-854.

The CDR3 regions of human TCRbeta chains were analyzed by immunosequencing. Under the source paper's analysis protocol: Repertoire TCRs were matched against a reference library of SARS-CoV-2-specific TCRs generated with the MIRA antigen-specificity platform. Breadth was defined as the fraction of unique TCRs that were SARS-CoV-2-associated, and depth was defined as the fraction of total T cells that were SARS-CoV-2-associated. Using the MIRA data, each spike-specific TCR was mapped to the spike region that the TCR reacts to and placed in a CD4 or CD8 class. Log10-transformed breadth and depth values were compared by one-way ANOVA with Sidak's multiple comparisons tests. Not all clones reach the TCRdb copy of this immuneACCESS table, which keeps in-frame sequences only. Checked studies attribute under half of the gap to unresolved V genes and leave the rest unexplained. The V and J calls and clone size come from that table; D and trimming were worked out from the DNA. This sample is represented by more than 85,000 clones; 89% of them were singletons. Of the sample, roughly 45% is held by the ten largest clones.

The time point tag for this specimen amounts to: about 28 days (+/-7) after the second vaccine dose. AZD1222 recipients given second doses at about 4 weeks or at about 12 weeks were pooled, since spike-specific TCR depth and breadth were not found to differ between the two schedules. Vaccinee samples were obtained from the UK trials COV001 and COV002, which included a single-blind randomized controlled phase 2/3 trial of AZD1222 (ChAdOx1 nCoV-19) in healthy adults. For TCRbeta chain sequencing, PBMC samples were collected from trial participants at day 0 and at day 28 after the second dose. The trim is 4 bases for V and 1 base for J, with a gap of 10 bases between the germline ends. From the germline V gene, CDR1 is SGHRS and CDR2 is YFSETQ. Counted from cysteine to phenylalanine, this CDR3 has 14 amino acids. The read is trimmed to its CDR3 DNA, 42 bases read in frame from base 1. For this clone: The antigen it binds to is not known. Base qualities are not recorded, but no much larger clone differs from it by a single base.

The TCR was taken from an adult who received the AZD1222 COVID-19 vaccine. The sequencing used peripheral blood, collected 28 days after the second AZD1222 dose. In this chain, TRBV5-1 is recombined with TRBJ2-3, with no confidently assigned D gene. The CDR3: CASSTSPGTDTQYF. In nucleotides, the sequence is TGCGCCAGCAGCACATCCCCCGGCACAGATACGCAGTATTTT.